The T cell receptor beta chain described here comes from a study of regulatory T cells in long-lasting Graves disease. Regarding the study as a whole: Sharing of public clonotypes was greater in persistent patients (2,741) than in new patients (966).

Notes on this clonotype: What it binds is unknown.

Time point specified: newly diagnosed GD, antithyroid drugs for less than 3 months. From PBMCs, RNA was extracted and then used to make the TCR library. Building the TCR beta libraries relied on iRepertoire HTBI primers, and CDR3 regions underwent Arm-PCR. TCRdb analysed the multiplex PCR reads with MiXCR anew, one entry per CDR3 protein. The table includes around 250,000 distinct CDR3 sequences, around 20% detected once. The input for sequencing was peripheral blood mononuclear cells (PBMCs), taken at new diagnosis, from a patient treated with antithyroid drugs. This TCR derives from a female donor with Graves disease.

CDR3 region: CATSDPRGANQPQHF. In DNA form, the CDR3 reads TGTGCCACCAGTGACCCTCGGGGGGCAAATCAGCCCCAGCATTTT. The V gene is TRBV24-1, the J gene TRBJ1-5; tentative D call: TRBD1 (6 bases). The V and J ends lost 4 bases and 4 bases respectively, with 13 bases between them. Germline V lookup: CDR1 KGHDR, CDR2 SFDVKD. The CDR3 extends over 15 amino acids.